The text below deals with one TCR beta chain. Its target is not known. This sample is drawn from a study of PD-L1 blockade in urothelial cancer. The wider study: Males with urothelial cancer arising in the bladder constituted about 90% of the roughly 30 patients. Treatment start was followed by blood analysis at 3 weeks (second dose) and again at 6 weeks.

Stated time point: pretreatment peripheral blood. Regarding the study as a whole: Durable benefit was linked to greater 3-week expansion of tumor-associated blood clones.

Per germline, CDR1 SGHNT and CDR2 YYREEE (reference sequence). J gave up 5 bases and V 1 base, and 4 bases lay outside the gene matches. The CDR3 is made up of 14 amino acids. TCRdb's table, derived via immunoSEQ multiplex PCR, lists solely in-frame clones and lacks some. The repertoire consists of some 66,000 clones, with 70% to 90% occurring once and the leading ten covering 15%. The source was PBMCs, collected around atezolizumab (anti-PD-L1) treatment. This clonotype originated in a man in his 60s with urothelial cancer. V is TRBV5-4 and J is TRBJ1-2; 8 bases match TRBD1. CDR3 nucleotides: TGTGCCAGCAGCTTGCCCCGACAGGGGTATGGCTACACCTTC. This translates into CASSLPRQGYGYTF.